The 25 T cell receptor beta chains in this list originate from one sample, sequenced in a study of T cells expressing NK-cell markers. TCRdb derives one entry per CDR3 protein from the 5' RACE reads, leaving out DNA. The sample table includes approximately 550,000 distinct CDR3 sequences. Sequenced material: blood T cells: a sorted CD56 or NKG2C T cell subset, CD4+ or CD8+ T cells, or bulk PBMC T cells (not recorded which). The receptors were sampled from a man younger than 35 in good health.

This sequence joins TRBV10-3 and TRBJ2-7. The CDR3 spans 16 residues. Germline lookup yields CDR1 ENHRY and CDR2 SYGVKD. CDR3 region: CAISESTKRPQDEQYF.

The gene calls are TRBV7-9 and TRBJ1-2. The CDR3 loop spans 13 amino acids. Per the germline V gene, CDR1 is SEHNR and CDR2 is FQNEAQ (reference sequence). The CDR3 is CASSRGQGRGYTF.

The chain uses TRBV5-1 and TRBJ2-5; as DNA is missing, the TRBD1 call by TCRdb cannot be tested. CDR3 length: 14 amino acids. Germline V gives CDR1 SGHRS, CDR2 YFSETQ. CDR3 protein: CASRDRTYQETQYF.

V and J are TRBV3-1 and TRBJ2-7; the TCRdb call, TRBD2, lacks DNA for checking. The germline gives CDR1 LGHDT, CDR2 YNNKEL (reference sequence). The CDR3 covers 20 residues. The CDR3 sequence: CASSQEWVYDGGIVPYEQYF.

The rearrangement uses TRBV6-2 or TRBV6-3 and TRBJ2-2; the D gene TCRdb calls, TRBD2, cannot be checked with no DNA. Germline V gene lookup returns CDR1 MNHEY and CDR2 SVGEGT. The CDR3 is made up of 16 amino acids. The CDR3 spells CASSSFRLLNTGELFF.

The V gene is TRBV12-3 or TRBV12-4, the J gene TRBJ1-2; the D gene TCRdb calls, TRBD1, cannot be checked with no DNA. CDR3 length: 14 amino acids. The chain's CDR3 is CASSVPGGVNGYTF.

The CDR3 sequence is CSARDPLLAGTYEQYF. The chain has TRBV20-1 and TRBJ2-7; without DNA, the TCRdb call of TRBD2 cannot be checked. Germline V lookup: CDR1 DFQATT, CDR2 SNEGSKA (reference sequence). The CDR3 has 16 residues.

The J gene is TRBJ2-1, the V gene TRBV11-2; TCRdb reports TRBD2, a call that lacks DNA to check it against. The CDR3 spans 16 residues. CDR1 SGHAT and CDR2 FQNNGV come from the germline V gene. The CDR3 protein is CASSLVWRAPYNEQFF.

This chain joins TRBV2 and TRBJ2-3; the TCRdb D gene call, TRBD2, has no DNA to confirm it. The CDR3 consists of 15 residues. Per germline, CDR1 SNHLY and CDR2 FYNNEI. The CDR3 loop reads CASTSMGLYTDTQYF.

J is TRBJ2-2 and V is TRBV5-1; the D call from TCRdb, TRBD2, cannot be confirmed without DNA. From germline, CDR1 is SGHRS and CDR2 YFSETQ. The CDR3 extends over 19 amino acids. The CDR3 is CASSLALAGSLPNTGELFF.

The chain is built from TRBV12-3 or TRBV12-4 and TRBJ2-1; absent DNA, TCRdb's TRBD2 call cannot be checked. The CDR3 extends over 16 amino acids. The CDR3 protein is CASSPLTSGRGNEQFF.

The V call is TRBV12-3 or TRBV12-4, the J call TRBJ2-7; TCRdb's D call of TRBD2 is untestable without DNA. This CDR3 has 13 amino acids. CDR3 residues: CASSFGRGYEQYF.

The chain recombines TRBV29-1 with TRBJ2-4. Germline V gene data show CDR1 as SQVTM and CDR2 as ANQGSEA. CDR3 length equals 14 residues. The CDR3 loop is CSVFGGQAKNIQYF.

The genes are TRBV4-1 and TRBJ1-1; TCRdb lists TRBD1, though no DNA is available to test this call. The CDR3 spans 16 residues. Germline loops: CDR1 MGHRA, CDR2 YSYEKL. The CDR3 is CASSRISRDSNTEAFF.

V usage is TRBV28 and J usage is TRBJ1-4. Germline V gives CDR1 MDHEN, CDR2 SYDVKM. The CDR3 spans 16 residues. The CDR3 here is CASSLSPGLLNEKLFF.

The chain joins TRBV4-3 to TRBJ1-1; no DNA is available, so the TRBD1 call from TCRdb remains unchecked. The CDR3 sequence is 15 residues long. Germline V gene data show CDR1 as LGHNA and CDR2 as YSLEER. This CDR3 reads CASSQRWGVRTEAFF.

The chain combines TRBV27 with TRBJ1-1; TCRdb designates TRBD1, a call that cannot be tested without DNA. CDR1 and CDR2 (germline): MNHEY, SMNVEV (reference sequence). CDR3 size: 12 residues. CDR3 sequence: CASTRADTEAFF.

V usage is TRBV11-2 and J usage is TRBJ2-1; TCRdb's D call, TRBD1, is unchecked because there is no DNA. The germline V gene encodes CDR1 SGHAT and CDR2 FQNNGV. The CDR3 extends over 15 amino acids. The CDR3 loop reads CASSLLRGRVDEQFF.

The chain recombines TRBV5-1 with TRBJ2-2; the TRBD2 assignment by TCRdb is unverifiable without DNA. Germline V gives CDR1 SGHRS, CDR2 YFSETQ. The CDR3 loop spans 15 amino acids. CDR3 loop: CASSSGVAGAGELFF.

This chain joins TRBV5-1 and TRBJ2-1; TCRdb proposes TRBD2, but this gene call is untestable without DNA. The CDR3 loop spans 13 amino acids. The germline V gene encodes CDR1 SGHRS and CDR2 YFSETQ. The CDR3 loop reads CASRTSGSGEQFF.

The chain carries TRBV12-3 or TRBV12-4 and TRBJ2-7; TCRdb selects TRBD1, and the lack of DNA leaves this call unchecked. This CDR3 comprises 14 residues. The CDR3 loop is CASSKNPGAYEQYF.

The chain recombines TRBV12-3 or TRBV12-4 with TRBJ2-1; TCRdb designates TRBD1, a call that cannot be tested without DNA. This CDR3 has 15 amino acids. CDR3 sequence reads: CASRGGEGWYNEQFF.

The chain combines TRBV7-9 with TRBJ1-1; TCRdb's assignment of TRBD1 cannot be checked, as there is no DNA. The germline CDR1 and CDR2 sequences are SEHNR and FQNEAQ (reference sequence). The CDR3 extends over 12 amino acids. CDR3 protein: CASSPLTGEAFF.

V is TRBV12-3 or TRBV12-4 and J is TRBJ2-4; TCRdb calls TRBD2, which cannot be checked without DNA. The CDR3 has 15 residues. Here the CDR3 reads CASSPEALRRDIQYF.

This sequence joins TRBV9 and TRBJ2-1; TCRdb's assignment of TRBD1 cannot be checked, as there is no DNA. Per germline, CDR1 SGDLS and CDR2 YYNGEE. This CDR3 region has 12 residues. This CDR3 is CASSVSGYEQFF.